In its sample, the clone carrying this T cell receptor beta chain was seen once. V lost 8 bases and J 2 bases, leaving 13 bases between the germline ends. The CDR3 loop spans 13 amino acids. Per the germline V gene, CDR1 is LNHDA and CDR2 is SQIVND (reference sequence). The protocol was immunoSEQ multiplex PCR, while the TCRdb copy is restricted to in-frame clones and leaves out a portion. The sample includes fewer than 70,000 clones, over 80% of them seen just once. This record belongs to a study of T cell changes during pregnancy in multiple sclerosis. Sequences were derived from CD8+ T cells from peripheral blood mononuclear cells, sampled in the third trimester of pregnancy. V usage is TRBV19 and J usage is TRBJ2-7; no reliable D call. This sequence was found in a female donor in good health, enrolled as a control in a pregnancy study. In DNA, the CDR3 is TGTGCCAGTGAGAGTAGCAGAACCTACGAGCAGTACTTC. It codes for CASESSRTYEQYF. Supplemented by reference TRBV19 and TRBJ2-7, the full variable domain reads DGGITQSPKYLFRKEGQNVTLSCEQNLNHDAMYWYRQDPGQGLRLIYYSQIVNDFQKGDIAEGYSVSREKKESFPLTVTSAQKNPTAFYLCASESSRTYEQYFGPGTRLTVT.